The 7 T cell receptor beta chains below were found in one sample sequenced in a study of cytomegalovirus exposure and HLA in healthy donors. Using immunoSEQ multiplex PCR, the repertoire was profiled, and TCRdb retains in-frame clones only, with some absent. The data hold about 150,000 clones, with 70% to 90% observed a single time. The source material was PBMCs. The source is a human donor in good health.

J is TRBJ2-6 and V is TRBV2, with D uncertain. Trimming removed 7 bases from V and 2 bases from J, with 6 bases in between. The CDR3 contains 13 residues. Looked up from germline, CDR1 is SNHLY and CDR2 is FYNNEI. The CDR3 loop reads CASIQAGANVLTF. The CDR3 nucleotides read TGTGCCAGCATTCAGGCTGGGGCCAACGTCCTGACTTTC.

The chain recombines TRBV5-6 with TRBJ2-7; possible D gene TRBD1, 6 bases. CDR1 and CDR2 (germline): SGHDT, YYEEEE. Trimming took 5 bases from V and 6 from J, leaving 15 bases between them. The CDR3 contains 13 residues. Here the CDR3 DNA reads TGTGCCAGCAGTTCCACAGGGTCTGGCGAGCAGTACTTC. Translation: CASSSTGSGEQYF.

The chain combines TRBV27 with TRBJ2-1, with 9 bases that match TRBD2. Per the germline V gene, CDR1 is MNHEY and CDR2 is SMNVEV (reference sequence). The CDR3 is made up of 16 amino acids. V lost 3 bases and J lost 6; bases outside the gene matches: 9. CDR3 DNA sequence: TGTGCCAGCAGTTTCGTAGCGGGAGTAGTTCCCAATGAGCAGTTCTTC. Translated: CASSFVAGVVPNEQFF.

This sequence joins TRBV27 and TRBJ2-5; perhaps TRBD1 as D (6 bases). Between the trimmed V and J ends, which lost 6 bases and 5 bases, there was a span of 16 bases. Germline V gene sequence: CDR1 MNHEY, CDR2 SMNVEV (reference sequence). The length of the CDR3 is 14 residues. CDR3: CASSRDRLRETQYF. The DNA of the CDR3 is TGTGCCAGCAGCCGAGACAGGTTGCGGGAGACCCAGTACTTC.

The CDR3 DNA reads as TGTGCCAGCAGTTTTACTAGCGGGGCGGGGGCAGATACGCAGTATTTT. Translated, it gives CASSFTSGAGADTQYF. The chain joins TRBV27 to TRBJ2-3; 10 bases are a match to TRBD2. The CDR3 is 16 residues long. Per the germline V gene, CDR1 is MNHEY and CDR2 is SMNVEV (reference sequence). J lost 4 bases, V lost 3 bases, and 7 bases had no gene match.

This clone was detected only once. The chain joins TRBV10-3 to TRBJ2-1; weak D call: TRBD2 (6 bases). Trimming stripped 4 bases from V and 4 bases from J, with 8 bases between. Germline V gene data show CDR1 as ENHRY and CDR2 as SYGVKD. The CDR3 has 13 amino acids. As DNA, the CDR3 is TGTGCCATCAGTGCGGAGGGTTACAATGAGCAGTTCTTC. It specifies CAISAEGYNEQFF.

V and J are TRBV5-1 and TRBJ2-3, with TRBD2 matching over 8 bases. Per germline, CDR1 SGHRS and CDR2 YFSETQ. V dropped 2 bases and J dropped 3; count of bases not matched to a gene: 2. The CDR3 covers 14 residues. The CDR3 nucleotides are TGCGCCAGCAGCTTAGAGCGGGGGACAGATACGCAGTATTTT. It specifies CASSLERGTDTQYF.